This is a list of T cell receptor beta chains from one sample in a study of OX40 agonist ivuxolimab in advanced cancers. Clones were sequenced by immunoSEQ multiplex PCR, and TCRdb holds only the in-frame ones, with some missing. The repertoire holds tens of thousands of clones, approximately 81% seen once, with about 16% in the top ten. Sequencing was performed on CD4+ or CD8+ T cells sorted from blood, taken in a trial of the OX40 agonist ivuxolimab. The receptors originated from an adult with an advanced solid tumor such as melanoma, head and neck, liver or kidney cancer. CDR3s include the opening cysteine and the closing phenylalanine or tryptophan. Clone size is stated in some rows and not others, as once, few, many or a class when expanded.

size: -; V: TRBV7-8; CDR3: CASSLRDTEQYF
size: -; V: TRBV4-3; CDR3: CASSQSRTGVLHGYTF
size: -; V: TRBV4-3; CDR3: CASSPPLAPEQYF
size: -; V: TRBV4-2; CDR3: CASSQDEGAGGHGELFF
size: -; V: TRBV6-4; CDR3: CASSQGRTTDYTF
size: -; V: TRBV9; CDR3: CASSAGSKETQYF
size: -; V: TRBV9; CDR3: CASSPRGSYLNTEAFF
size: -; V: TRBV27; CDR3: CASSLSEGANAFF
size: -; V: TRBV29-1; CDR3: CSVEGTSEFYEQYF
size: -; V: TRBV5-4; CDR3: CASSLAVNTGELFF
size: -; V: TRBV5-6; CDR3: CASSLIYGTGGSYNEQFF
size: -; V: TRBV7-9; CDR3: CASSLSGHYNEQFF
size: -; V: TRBV27; CDR3: CASSPLGNEQYF
size: -; V: TRBV21-1; CDR3: CASSNLRDPPYGYTF
size: -; V: TRBV29-1; CDR3: CRGRGKLSSNQPQHF
size: -; V: TRBV6-5; CDR3: CASSIGGGGTGELFF
size: -; V: TRBV7-6; CDR3: CASTPGLQETQYF
size: -; V: TRBV10-2; CDR3: CASTYQDRPYEQYF
size: few; V: TRBV4-3; CDR3: CASSQDGTGPGEAFF
size: -; V: TRBV4-1; CDR3: CASSPLTPNEQFF
size: -; V: TRBV7-7; CDR3: CASSLDRADTQYF
size: -; V: TRBV5-6; CDR3: CASSSDGNTQYF
size: once; V: TRBV5-1; CDR3: CASSDLDRMNTEAFF
size: -; V: TRBV4-2; CDR3: CASSQVKGPYEQYF
size: -; V: TRBV1; CDR3: CTSSQDRGLSQPQHF
size: -; V: TRBV7-2; CDR3: CASSPRGGQGGQPQHF
size: few; V: TRBV4-3; CDR3: CASSQEGGAYEDTDTQYF
size: -; V: TRBV27; CDR3: CASSSPPGLAGEEQFF
size: -; V: TRBV19; CDR3: CASSPYTGRGETQYF
size: -; V: TRBV7-9; CDR3: CASRRGDGYTF
size: -; V: TRBV19; CDR3: CASRMAGAGAEAFF
size: -; V: TRBV9; CDR3: CASSVDGGAQGTQYF
size: once; V: TRBV5-4; CDR3: CASSLLSLGDTQYF
size: -; V: TRBV14; CDR3: CASSPRGGLYTGELFF
size: -; V: TRBV6-1; CDR3: CASIEQGARNSPLHF
size: -; V: TRBV15; CDR3: CATSSHGTSGGGELFF
size: -; V: TRBV29-1; CDR3: CSVAEAGETQYF
size: -; V: TRBV9; CDR3: CASAWEGSQETQYF
size: -; V: TRBV7-8; CDR3: CASSLLLNLGNTEAFF
size: -; V: TRBV10-2; CDR3: CASLAGEQYF
size: -; V: TRBV6-5; CDR3: CASSYYRDSQETQYF
size: -; V: TRBV27; CDR3: CASSLGGTEQFF
size: -; V: TRBV5-8; CDR3: CASSLSLTSIFRDTQYF
size: -; V: TRBV7-2; CDR3: CASSPDRGGYNEQFF
size: -; V: TRBV19; CDR3: CASSIDGRGYTDTQYF
size: -; V: TRBV5-1; CDR3: CASSYLAGNTGELFF
size: -; V: TRBV7-9; CDR3: CASSSDRVGNEQFF